The TCR beta chain described here comes from a study of blood T cell repertoires in COVID-19. The authors' processing: Quantification of nucleated cells was approximated via reference gene primer amplification. Sequenced by immunoSEQ multiplex PCR; TCRdb stores in-frame clones only, minus some. The V and J calls and clone size are taken from that table; D and trimming were inferred from the DNA. The sample includes roughly 200,000 clones, under 90% of them seen just once. On this clone: Other nucleotide sequences in the sample specify the same CDR3.

Patients of the Seattle cohort, enrolled during active infection, were followed longitudinally. The germline V gene has CDR1 SGHRS and CDR2 YFSETQ. The CDR3 has 13 residues. The V end lost 0 bases, the J end lost 5 bases, and 6 bases lay between the germline ends. The chain combines TRBV5-1 with TRBJ1-5, with D perhaps matching TRBD1 (6 bases). This TCR came from a woman older than 75 with COVID-19, enrolled during active disease. Sample: peripheral blood. The CDR3 nucleotides are TGCGCCAGCAGCTTGGACAGGGATCAGCCCCAGCATTTT. Translating it yields CASSLDRDQPQHF.